The 18 T cell receptor beta chains in this list originate from one sample, sequenced in a study of identical twins. TCRdb re-derived calls from the 5' RACE reads in MiXCR, one entry per CDR3 protein. The data contain some 660,000 distinct CDR3 sequences, about 9.4% of them singletons. These sequences were also reported in another study, on yellow fever vaccine responses in identical twins.

Sequencing used PBMCs. All receptors derive from a woman younger than 35 in good health.

This clonotype was recorded many times. The rearrangement joins TRBV12-3 or TRBV12-4 to TRBJ1-5; tentative D call: TRBD1 (6 bases). V was shortened by 2 bases and J by 0 bases, with 14 bases between the two germline ends. The CDR3 length is 17 residues. In DNA, the CDR3 is TGTGCCAGCAGTTTAAGGGGGACACATTATAGCAATCAGCCCCAGCATTTT. Its protein product is CASSLRGTHYSNQPQHF.

The chain uses TRBV6-6 and TRBJ2-7; D is unresolved. Looked up from germline, CDR1 is MNHNY and CDR2 is SVGAGI (reference sequence). V was clipped by 6 bases and J by 6 bases, with 15 bases between them. The CDR3 is 13 residues long. Here the CDR3 DNA reads TGTGCCAGCAGCCGCAAACTTAGTAGCGAGCAGTACTTC. Protein product: CASSRKLSSEQYF.

The rearrangement uses TRBV29-1 and TRBJ2-6, with 11 bases lining up with TRBD1. The length of the CDR3 is 16 residues. V shed 5 bases, J shed 0 bases, and the junction held 3 bases outside the gene matches. CDR1 is SQVTM, CDR2 ANQGSEA, per germline. The DNA of the CDR3 is TGCAGCGTTTGGGGACAGGGGGGCTCTGGGGCCAACGTCCTGACTTTC. Protein product: CSVWGQGGSGANVLTF. Looking up the rest from reference TRBV29-1 and TRBJ2-6 gives the full variable domain: SAVISQKPSRDICQRGTSLTIQCQVDSQVTMMFWYRQQPGQSLTLIATANQGSEATYESGFVIDKFPISRPNLTFSTLTVSNMSPEDSSIYLCSVWGQGGSGANVLTFGAGSRLTVL.

This clonotype was seen many times. The gene calls are TRBV12-3 or TRBV12-4 and TRBJ2-1; no clear D. V shed 1 base and J shed 15 bases, with 13 bases lying between them. This CDR3 has 12 residues. This chain's CDR3 is CASSLGGTWGFF. The CDR3 nucleotides read TGTGCCAGCAGTTTAGGGGGAACCTGGGGGTTCTTC.

With respect to this clonotype: A much larger clone sits a single nucleotide away, making a read error possible. This chain joins TRBV7-3 and TRBJ2-1; 8 nucleotides match TRBD2. The CDR3 is 14 amino acids. CDR1 SGHTA and CDR2 FQGTGA come from the germline V gene. The J segment lost 9 bases and the V segment lost 5 bases, leaving 9 bases of the junction unmatched. The CDR3 protein is CASSTAGGFSEQFF. In DNA, the CDR3 is TGTGCCAGCAGCACTGCGGGGGGATTTAGTGAGCAGTTCTTC.

This clonotype was picked up a small number of times. The genes are TRBV5-1 and TRBJ2-3, with TRBD2 matching 13 bases. In germline, CDR1 is SGHRS, CDR2 YFSETQ. V shed 4 bases and J 5 bases; nucleotides not matched to a gene: 16. This CDR3 is built from 19 residues. DNA for the CDR3: TGCGCCAGCAGCCCAAGTACCCTGACTAGCGGGGGGTTTGGAGATACGCAGTATTTT. This sequence encodes CASSPSTLTSGGFGDTQYF.

J is TRBJ2-7 and V is TRBV7-9; 10 positions match TRBD1. Germline V gives CDR1 SEHNR, CDR2 FQNEAQ (reference sequence). The CDR3 spans 15 residues. The V gene end was trimmed by 5 bases and the J gene end by 0 bases; junction bases not matched to a gene: 4. The CDR3 here is CASSTDRGVSYEQYF. Written as DNA, the CDR3 is TGTGCCAGCAGCACGGACAGGGGGGTCTCCTACGAGCAGTACTTC.

This clonotype has just a few counts. The gene calls are TRBV20-1 and TRBJ1-2; 7 positions match TRBD1. V was pared by 3 bases and J by 4 bases, with 8 bases of the junction left unmatched. CDR1 and CDR2 (germline): DFQATT, SNEGSKA (reference sequence). This CDR3 has 14 amino acids. CDR3 region: CSARWDRNSYGYTF. CDR3 bases: TGCAGTGCTAGGTGGGACAGAAATTCCTATGGCTACACCTTC.

V gene TRBV4-1 combines with J gene TRBJ2-2, with D uncertain. CDR1 is MGHRA and CDR2 is YSYEKL in the germline V gene. Trimming left V 9 bases short and J 10 bases short, with 12 bases between. The CDR3 has 11 residues. The CDR3 loop reads CARSRAEELFF. Written as DNA, the CDR3 is TGCGCCAGAAGTAGGGCTGAGGAGCTGTTTTTT.

This clonotype showed up many times. V gene TRBV15 combines with J gene TRBJ2-7; D gene uncertain. This CDR3 contains 16 residues. Trimming pared 0 bases from V and 2 bases from J, leaving 14 bases between. CDR1 and CDR2 from the germline V gene are LNHNV and YYDKDF (reference sequence). In DNA, the CDR3 is TGTGCCACCAGCAGAGATAGATACGAGGACCCCTACGAGCAGTACTTC. It specifies CATSRDRYEDPYEQYF.

In its sample, this clonotype was seen once. The rearrangement joins TRBV7-8 to TRBJ1-5, with 8 bases that match TRBD1. CDR3 size: 17 residues. V lost 1 base to trimming and J lost 0 bases; unmatched junction nucleotides: 5. Germline loops: CDR1 SGHVS, CDR2 FQNEAQ. The CDR3 region has the DNA TGTGCCAGCAGCTTAGGGCAGGGGGCTCCTAGCAATCAGCCCCAGCATTTT. Protein product: CASSLGQGAPSNQPQHF.

This rearrangement joins TRBV6-5 to TRBJ2-3, with 7 bases lining up with TRBD1. Germline CDR1 reads MNHEY; CDR2 reads SVGAGI. Losses at the gene ends were 1 base for V and 4 bases for J; bases not matched to a gene: 8. The CDR3 covers 16 residues. CDR3 in DNA: TGTGCCAGCAGTTACTTCATACAGGGGACGGCAGATACGCAGTATTTT. It translates to CASSYFIQGTADTQYF.

The chain recombines TRBV24-1 with TRBJ2-5; D unclear. The CDR3 is 15 residues long. Germline CDR1 is KGHDR and CDR2 is SFDVKD. Trimming stripped 4 bases from V and 0 bases from J, with 11 bases between. The CDR3 protein is CATSEKQPYQETQYF. CDR3 DNA: TGTGCCACCAGTGAAAAACAGCCGTACCAAGAGACCCAGTACTTC.

This clonotype has ten or more counts. The chain combines TRBV5-6 with TRBJ2-1; 10 positions match TRBD1. This CDR3 contains 12 residues. Germline CDR1 SGHDT, CDR2 YYEEEE. V trimming: 1 base; J trimming: 15 bases; junction bases outside the gene matches: 4. The CDR3: CASSLTGTGAFF. Here the CDR3 DNA reads TGTGCCAGCAGCTTGACCGGGACAGGGGCGTTCTTC.

This clonotype has only a few counts. The rearrangement joins TRBV11-2 to TRBJ2-7, with TRBD2 identical over 12 bases. In germline, CDR1 is SGHAT, CDR2 FQNNGV. Unmatched junction bases numbered 9, after V lost 0 bases and J lost 6 bases. This CDR3 has 17 residues. CDR3: CASSLDGGGLAGREQYF. In DNA form, the CDR3 reads TGTGCCAGCAGCTTAGACGGGGGAGGACTAGCGGGACGCGAGCAGTACTTC.

This clonotype was detected ten times or more. The chain is built from TRBV5-6 and TRBJ2-7; 10 bases agree with TRBD1. J lost 7 bases, V lost 5 bases, and 9 bases had no gene match. There are 14 residues in the CDR3. Germline CDR1 reads SGHDT; CDR2 reads YYEEEE. CDR3 sequence (DNA): TGTGCCAGCAGTTCTGACAGGGGGCTTGGGGAGCAGTACTTC. Translating gives CASSSDRGLGEQYF. Based on the CDR3 plus reference TRBV5-6 and TRBJ2-7, the full variable domain is DAGVTQSPTHLIKTRGQQVTLRCSPKSGHDTVSWYQQALGQGPQFIFQYYEEEERQRGNFPDRFSGHQFPNYSSELNVNALLLGDSALYLCASSSDRGLGEQYFGPGTRLTVT.

V gene TRBV20-1 combines with J gene TRBJ2-2; weak D call: TRBD1 (6 bases). The CDR3 loop spans 14 amino acids. Trimming pared 6 bases from V and 2 bases from J, leaving 13 bases between. Looked up from germline, CDR1 is DFQATT and CDR2 is SNEGSKA (reference sequence). CDR3 DNA: TGCAGTGCCAGCCAGGGGATAAACACCGGGGAGCTGTTTTTT. This encodes CSASQGINTGELFF.

This clonotype was seen at least ten times. The chain links TRBV6-1 to TRBJ1-1, with TRBD1 matching over 7 bases. This CDR3 region has 15 residues. Per germline, CDR1 MNHNS and CDR2 SASEGT. Trimming took 6 bases from V and 6 from J; bases not matched to a gene: 13. CDR3 DNA: TGTGCCAGCAGCGACCCAGGACAGGTCAACGCTGAAGCTTTCTTT. Residues: CASSDPGQVNAEAFF.